The 17 T cell receptor beta chains listed next were all sequenced from one sample in a study of regulatory T cells in long-lasting Graves disease. Stated time point: newly diagnosed GD, antithyroid drugs for less than 3 months. With RNA extracted from PBMCs as input, the TCR library was made. Construction of the TCR beta libraries employed iRepertoire HTBI primers in conjunction with Arm-PCR of CDR3 regions. In TCRdb, the multiplex PCR reads were re-called with MiXCR into one record per CDR3 protein. The sample has 540,000 or so distinct CDR3 sequences, around an eighth seen once. This sample also belongs to another study, concerning T cells in Graves' hyperthyroidism and ophthalmopathy.

The sequenced sample was peripheral blood mononuclear cells (PBMCs), obtained at new diagnosis, from a patient treated with antithyroid drugs. The receptors derive from a man between 25 and 39 years old with Graves disease.

The V and J genes are TRBV19 and TRBJ2-2; no clear D gene. The CDR3 runs 13 residues. Trimming shortened V by 6 bases and J by 2 bases, and 7 bases separated the two germline ends. From germline, CDR1 is LNHDA and CDR2 SQIVND (reference sequence). CDR3 in amino acids: CASRIVNTGELFF. CDR3 DNA sequence: TGTGCCAGTAGGATCGTTAACACCGGGGAGCTGTTTTTT.

The chain joins TRBV12-3 or TRBV12-4 to TRBJ2-7; 8 nucleotides match TRBD2. The trim removed 8 bases at V and 9 bases at J, leaving 18 bases unmatched. This CDR3 has 15 residues. The CDR3, as DNA: TGTGCCAGCTTATCCCATCGGGAGGGAAAGGGGGTGCAGTACTTC. This codes for CASLSHREGKGVQYF.

There are many counts of this clonotype. The chain combines TRBV19 with TRBJ2-5; D is uncertain. Germline CDR1 is LNHDA and CDR2 is SQIVND (reference sequence). Trimming stripped 2 bases from V and 2 bases from J, with 6 bases between. The CDR3 sequence is 13 residues long. The CDR3 here is CASSITSQETQYF. CDR3 coding DNA: TGTGCCAGTAGTATAACAAGTCAAGAGACCCAGTACTTC.

This clonotype has ten or more counts. The rearrangement uses TRBV7-2 and TRBJ1-2; TRBD1 might be the D (5 bases). V lost 1 base to trimming and J lost 4 bases, with 13 bases between them. The CDR3 spans 15 residues. From germline, CDR1 is SGHTA and CDR2 FQGNSA. CDR3 coding DNA: TGTGCCAGCAGCTTAGTTTGGGGGAGCGGCTATGGCTACACCTTC. This encodes CASSLVWGSGYGYTF.

In its sample, this clonotype was seen many times. V gene TRBV3-1 combines with J gene TRBJ2-4; D gene uncertain. V was trimmed by 0 bases and J by 6 bases, leaving 12 bases between them. From germline, CDR1 is LGHDT and CDR2 YNNKEL (reference sequence). The CDR3 is 15 residues long. The DNA of the CDR3 is TGTGCCAGCAGCCAAGATTCGGGCCGGCGAAACATTCAGTACTTC. Amino acid sequence: CASSQDSGRRNIQYF. The whole variable domain, remainder taken from reference TRBV3-1 and TRBJ2-4, is DTAVSQTPKYLVTQMGNDKSIKCEQNLGHDTMYWYKQDSKKFLKIMFSYNNKELIINETVPNRFSPKSPDKAHLNLHINSLELGDSAVYFCASSQDSGRRNIQYFGAGTRLSVL.

This clonotype has more than one count but fewer than ten. The germline gene is not matched at one end of the junction; a read error may be the cause. The genes are TRBV12-3 or TRBV12-4 and TRBJ2-7, with TRBD2 matching 13 bases. The CDR3 spans 17 residues. The CDR3 coding sequence is TGTGCCAGCAGTTCGACCGGGACTAGCGGGGCGGGAGACAATGCGTTCTTC. Translated: CASSSTGTSGAGDNAFF.

In the case of this clonotype: A single base separates this from a much larger clone, so it may be a read error. The chain recombines TRBV18 with TRBJ1-1, with D possibly TRBD1 on 5 matching bases. In germline, CDR1 is KGHSH, CDR2 LQKENI. CDR3 length equals 12 residues. V dropped 8 bases and J dropped 8 bases, with 15 bases sitting between them. The CDR3 region has the DNA TGTGCCAGCCCACACGACAGCTACGAAGCTTTCTTT. It yields the protein CASPHDSYEAFF. The full variable domain, rest sourced from reference TRBV18 and TRBJ1-1, is NAGVMQNPRHLVRRRGQEARLRCSPMKGHSHVYWYRQLPEEGLKFMVYLQKENIIDESGMPKERFSAEFPKEGPSILRIQQVVRGDSAAYFCASPHDSYEAFFGQGTRLTVV.

This clonotype was detected ten times or more. The gene calls are TRBV19 and TRBJ1-2; no clear D. This CDR3 is 14 amino acids long. CDR1 LNHDA and CDR2 SQIVND come from the germline V gene (reference sequence). V lost 3 bases to trimming and J lost 4 bases, with 12 bases between them. The CDR3 is CASSIPSVGYGYTF. The CDR3 coding sequence is TGTGCCAGTAGTATCCCAAGTGTTGGCTATGGCTACACCTTC. Based on the CDR3 plus reference TRBV19 and TRBJ1-2, the full variable domain is DGGITQSPKYLFRKEGQNVTLSCEQNLNHDAMYWYRQDPGQGLRLIYYSQIVNDFQKGDIAEGYSVSREKKESFPLTVTSAQKNPTAFYLCASSIPSVGYGYTFGSGTRLTVV.

This clonotype was counted at least ten times. The chain joins TRBV20-1 to TRBJ2-4; 11 nucleotides align to TRBD1. CDR1 and CDR2 (germline): DFQATT, SNEGSKA (reference sequence). J lost 8 bases, V lost 1 base, and 4 bases had no gene match. This CDR3 is built from 14 residues. The CDR3 DNA follows: TGCAGTGCTAGAGGGGACAGGGGGTTCGACATTCAGTACTTC. Translation: CSARGDRGFDIQYF.

Only a few counts were recorded for this clonotype. This chain links TRBV29-1 with TRBJ2-2, with D possibly TRBD1 on 6 matching bases. Germline V gives CDR1 SQVTM, CDR2 ANQGSEA. The CDR3 contains 14 residues. V was cut by 3 bases and J by 2 bases, with 10 bases left in between. The CDR3 bases are TGCAGCGTTGAGCAGGGGACAAACACCGGGGAGCTGTTTTTT. Its protein is CSVEQGTNTGELFF.

This chain's CDR3 is CASSRLGDTFRAFF. As DNA, the CDR3 is TGTGCCAGCTCACGTCTTGGGGACACCTTTCGGGCTTTCTTT. The V gene is TRBV18, the J gene TRBJ1-1, with D perhaps TRBD1 (6 bases). The V end lost 4 bases, the J end lost 11 bases, and 20 bases lay between the germline ends. In germline, CDR1 is KGHSH, CDR2 LQKENI. This CDR3 has 14 amino acids.

In this sample, this clonotype turned up many times. The chain joins TRBV28 to TRBJ1-4; no clear D. Germline assignment: CDR1 MDHEN and CDR2 SYDVKM. CDR3 size: 10 residues. The V gene lost 9 bases and the J gene lost 5 bases, with 4 bases spanning the gap. The CDR3 nucleotides are TGTGCCAGTAGAAATGAAAAACTGTTTTTT. Translation gives CASRNEKLFF.

As for this clonotype: A junction end diverges from the germline sequence, so it may reflect a read error. The gene calls are TRBV11-3 and TRBJ2-3, with D uncertain. Germline V CDR1 and CDR2: SGHNT, YENEEA. The CDR3 is 13 residues long. This CDR3 is CANSLGETDTQYF. CDR3 nucleotides: TGTGCCAACAGCTTAGGAGAGACAGATACGCAGTATTTT.

Ten or more counts support this clonotype. The rearrangement joins TRBV6-1 to TRBJ2-7; D not certain. The CDR3 has 15 residues. V dropped 7 bases and J dropped 3 bases, with 19 bases sitting between them. Germline values: CDR1 MNHNS, CDR2 SASEGT. DNA for the CDR3: TGTGCCAGCACCTCCGGTAGGGCGAGTCTCTACGAGCAGTACTTC. It encodes CASTSGRASLYEQYF.

This clonotype was picked up many times. The chain is built from TRBV5-5 and TRBJ2-7; 7 bases align to TRBD1. Germline V lookup: CDR1 SGHKS, CDR2 YYEKEE (reference sequence). The CDR3 length is 15 residues. The V segment lost 4 bases and the J segment 0 bases; nucleotides outside the gene matches: 7. CDR3 nucleotide sequence: TGTGCCAGCAGCCCCACAGGGGCCGGCTCCTACGAGCAGTACTTC. Amino acid sequence: CASSPTGAGSYEQYF. The whole variable domain, filled in from reference TRBV5-5 and TRBJ2-7, reads DAGVTQSPTHLIKTRGQQVTLRCSPISGHKSVSWYQQVLGQGPQFIFQYYEKEERGRGNFPDRFSARQFPNYSSELNVNALLLGDSALYLCASSPTGAGSYEQYFGPGTRLTVT.

The chain carries TRBV5-1 and TRBJ1-2; D might be TRBD1 (5 bases). The V gene's germline CDR1 is SGHRS and CDR2 YFSETQ. V was trimmed by 0 bases and J by 3 bases, leaving 15 bases between them. This CDR3 region has 16 residues. The CDR3 coding sequence is TGCGCCAGCAGCTTGGAGTCAATCCGGGGGTACTATGGCTACACCTTC. This encodes CASSLESIRGYYGYTF.

Ten or more counts support this clonotype. The rearrangement uses TRBV11-2 and TRBJ2-1; 10 positions agree with TRBD2. After removal of 5 bases from V and 6 bases from J, the junction contained 1 base not matched to a gene. CDR3 length equals 13 residues. From germline, CDR1 is SGHAT and CDR2 FQNNGV. The CDR3 DNA reads as TGTGCCAGCAGCCCTAGCGGGAGCAATGAGCAGTTCTTC. It specifies CASSPSGSNEQFF.